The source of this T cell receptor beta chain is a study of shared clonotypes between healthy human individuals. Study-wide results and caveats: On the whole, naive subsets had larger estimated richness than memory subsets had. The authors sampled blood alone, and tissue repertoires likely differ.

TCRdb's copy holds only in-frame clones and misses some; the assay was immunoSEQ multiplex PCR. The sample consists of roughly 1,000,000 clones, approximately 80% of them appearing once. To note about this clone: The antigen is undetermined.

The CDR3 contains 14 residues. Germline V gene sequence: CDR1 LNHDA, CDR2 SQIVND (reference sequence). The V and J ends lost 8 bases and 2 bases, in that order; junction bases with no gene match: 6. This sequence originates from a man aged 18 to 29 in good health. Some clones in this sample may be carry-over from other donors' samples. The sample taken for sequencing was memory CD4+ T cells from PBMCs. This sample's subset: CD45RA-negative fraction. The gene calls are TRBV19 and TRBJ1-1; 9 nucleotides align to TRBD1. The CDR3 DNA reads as TGTGCCAGTCTCCCACAGGGGGCAAACACTGAAGCTTTCTTT. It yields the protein CASLPQGANTEAFF.